What follows describes a single T cell receptor (beta chain). The data belong to a study of blood T cell repertoires in COVID-19. Study in general: Whether acute or convalescent, the COVID-19 samples came from the United States, Italy and Spain.

Assay: immunoSEQ multiplex PCR; the TCRdb copy retains only in-frame clones and omits some. The sample records about 140,000 clones, around nine tenths being singletons. With 3 bases removed from V and 6 bases from J, the gap between germline ends came to 13 bases. The CDR3 contains 13 residues. CDR1 and CDR2 from the germline V gene are SGHDT and YYEEEE. The source is a human donor in a cohort sampled during active COVID-19. The V and J genes are TRBV5-6 and TRBJ2-7; D possibly corresponds to TRBD2 (5 bases). Material: peripheral blood. The CDR3 region is CASSWASRLEQYF. CDR3 coding DNA: TGTGCCAGCAGCTGGGCTAGCCGGCTCGAGCAGTACTTC.